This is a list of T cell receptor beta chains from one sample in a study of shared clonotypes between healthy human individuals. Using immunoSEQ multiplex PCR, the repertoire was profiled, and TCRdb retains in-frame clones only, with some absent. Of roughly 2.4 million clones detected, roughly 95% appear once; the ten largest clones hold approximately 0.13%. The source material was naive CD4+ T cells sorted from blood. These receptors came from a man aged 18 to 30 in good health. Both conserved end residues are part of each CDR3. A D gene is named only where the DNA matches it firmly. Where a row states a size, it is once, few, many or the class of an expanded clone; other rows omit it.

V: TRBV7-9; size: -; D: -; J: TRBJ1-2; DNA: TGTGCCAGCAGCGTCGGACAGTCTAACTATGGCTACACCTTC; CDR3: CASSVGQSNYGYTF
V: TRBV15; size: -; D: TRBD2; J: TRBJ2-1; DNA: TGTGCCACCAGCAGGGGCCCCCTAGCGGGGGGCCCGGGGGGGAGCTCCTACAATGAGCAGTTCTTC; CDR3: CATSRGPLAGGPGGSSYNEQFF
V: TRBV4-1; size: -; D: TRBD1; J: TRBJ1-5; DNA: TGCGCCAGCAGCTTAAACAGGGGGCTTGATCAGCCCCAGCATTTT; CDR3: CASSLNRGLDQPQHF
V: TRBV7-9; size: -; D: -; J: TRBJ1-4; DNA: TGTGCCAGCAGCACTTCTGGGGCAACTAATGAAAAACTGTTTTTT; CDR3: CASSTSGATNEKLFF
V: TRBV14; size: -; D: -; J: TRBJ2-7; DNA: TGTGCCAGCAGCTACCTGGCAGGGGCCTACGAGCAGTACTTC; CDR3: CASSYLAGAYEQYF
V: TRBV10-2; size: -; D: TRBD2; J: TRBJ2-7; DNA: TGCGCCAGCAGAGCCGGGACTAGCGGCCCCTACGAGCAGTACTTC; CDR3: CASRAGTSGPYEQYF
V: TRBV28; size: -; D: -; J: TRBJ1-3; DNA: TGTGCCAGCAGTGGTCCGGGGAATGGAAACACCATATATTTT; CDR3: CASSGPGNGNTIYF
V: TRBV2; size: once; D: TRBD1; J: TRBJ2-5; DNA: TGTGCCAGCAGCCGGGGACAGGGGCAGACCCAGTACTTC; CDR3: CASSRGQGQTQYF
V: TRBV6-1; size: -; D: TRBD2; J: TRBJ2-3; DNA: TGTGCCAGCAGGACGGGACTAGCGGGAGCAGATACGCAGTATTTT; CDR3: CASRTGLAGADTQYF
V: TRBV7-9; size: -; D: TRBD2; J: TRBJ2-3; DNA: TGTGCCAGCAGCTTAGCCGGCGGACTAGCGGGAGGGGCAGATACGCAGTATTTT; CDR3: CASSLAGGLAGGADTQYF
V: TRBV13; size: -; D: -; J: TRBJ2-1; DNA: TGTGCCAGCAGCTTAATGGGATACAATGAGCAGTTCTTC; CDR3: CASSLMGYNEQFF
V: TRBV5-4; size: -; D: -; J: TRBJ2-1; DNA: TGTGCCAGCAGCTTGTGGGGCCTGATTGCAGAGCAGTTCTTC; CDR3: CASSLWGLIAEQFF
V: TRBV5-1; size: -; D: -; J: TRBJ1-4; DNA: TGCGCCAGCAGCTTAAGGGATGCAACTAATGAAAAACTGTTTTTT; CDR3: CASSLRDATNEKLFF
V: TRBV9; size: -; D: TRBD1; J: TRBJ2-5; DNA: TGTGCCAGCAGCGTAGGGGGGACAGTTTCCCAAGAGACCCAGTACTTC; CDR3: CASSVGGTVSQETQYF
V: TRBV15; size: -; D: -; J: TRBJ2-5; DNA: TGTGCCACCAGCAGAGATGGGGAGACCCAGTACTTC; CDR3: CATSRDGETQYF
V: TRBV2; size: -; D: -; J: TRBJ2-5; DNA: TGTGCCAGCAGTTTGGGAGAGACCCAGTACTTC; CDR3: CASSLGETQYF
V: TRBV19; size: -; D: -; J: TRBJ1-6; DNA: TGTGCCAGTAGCATAAGGGTGTATAATTCACCCCTCCACTTT; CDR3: CASSIRVYNSPLHF
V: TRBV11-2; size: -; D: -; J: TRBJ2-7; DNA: TGTGCCAGCAGCTTAGAAGGGGACGGCTACTACGAGCAGTACTTC; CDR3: CASSLEGDGYYEQYF